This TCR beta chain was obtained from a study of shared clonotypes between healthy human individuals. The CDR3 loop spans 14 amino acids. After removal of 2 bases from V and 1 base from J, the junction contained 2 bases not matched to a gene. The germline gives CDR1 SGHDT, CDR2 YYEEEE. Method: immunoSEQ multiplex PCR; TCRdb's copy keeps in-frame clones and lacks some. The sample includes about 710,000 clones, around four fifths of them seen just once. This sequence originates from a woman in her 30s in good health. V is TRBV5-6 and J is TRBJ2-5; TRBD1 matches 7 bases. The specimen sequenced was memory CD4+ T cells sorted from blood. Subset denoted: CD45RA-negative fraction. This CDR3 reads CASSFKGAQETQYF. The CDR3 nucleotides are TGTGCCAGCAGCTTTAAGGGGGCCCAAGAGACCCAGTACTTC.